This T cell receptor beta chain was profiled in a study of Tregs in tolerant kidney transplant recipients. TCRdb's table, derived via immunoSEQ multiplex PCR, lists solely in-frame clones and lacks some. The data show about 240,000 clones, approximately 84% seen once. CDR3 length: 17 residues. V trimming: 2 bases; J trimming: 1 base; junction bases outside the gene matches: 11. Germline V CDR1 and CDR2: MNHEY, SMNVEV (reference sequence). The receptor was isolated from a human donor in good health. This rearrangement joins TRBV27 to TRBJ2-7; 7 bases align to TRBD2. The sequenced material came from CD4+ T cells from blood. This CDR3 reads CASSLIPGRPTSYEQYF. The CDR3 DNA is TGTGCCAGCAGTTTAATACCCGGGAGGCCAACATCCTACGAGCAGTACTTC.